This T cell receptor (beta chain) was sequenced for a study of T cells after yellow fever vaccination (dated by TCRdb to the late 2010s). Context from the whole study: Libraries from fractions with low cell numbers were prepared with the SMART-Seq v4 Ultra Low Input RNA kit. To track T-cell clones before and after primary and booster YFV17D yellow fever vaccination, bulk TCR alpha and beta repertoires were sequenced longitudinally. Two healthy male donors, one aged 18 to 30 and one aged 30 to 40 years, were included in the cohort. Blood samples were taken at several timepoints before and after primary and secondary immunization, and bulk PBMC replicates and cell subsets were isolated. Overall study outcomes, separate from this receptor: A small share of clonotypes was detected in both CD4 and CD8 compartments, with the overlap likely arising from convergent recombination. After the booster, most of the clones that had expanded following primary vaccination were detected again (96% of CD4 and around 90% of CD8), which suggests that memory was broadly maintained. Computational filtering was needed because FACS-sorted repertoires could contain abundant contaminating clonotypes from the bulk population. The secondary T-cell response was weaker than the primary response but faster, peaking on day 5 instead of day 15. Because only a couple of donors were included in the study, the extent to which the findings can be generalized is limited.

The label giving this sample's treatment or condition can be read as: live attenuated yellow fever vaccine strain. A standard Ficoll-Paque protocol was used to isolate PBMCs from peripheral blood. Dynabeads CD4 and CD8 positive selection kits were used to isolate the CD4 and CD8 T-cell fractions. TriZol was used to extract RNA from bulk PBMCs, from CD4 and CD8 fractions, and from dextramer-positive and dextramer-negative fractions. With regard to this clonotype: The target of this receptor is not known. The junction shows a germline mismatch at one end, possibly a read error.

The CDR3 covers 15 residues, taking in both the cysteine and the phenylalanine. Of the read, only the CDR3 DNA is kept; its 45 bases are in frame from base 1. CDR1 SGHRS and CDR2 YFSETQ were looked up in the germline V gene. TCR cDNA was made using 5'RACE template switching, a step that added a universal primer site and unique molecular identifiers. cDNA synthesis was primed from both the TCR alpha and TCR beta constant segments. Library amplification used two PCR steps, and the second PCR step added sample barcodes and sequencing adapters. Sequencing of the libraries was done on either Illumina HiSeq 2500 (2x100 bp) or NovaSeq (2x150 bp). As for the authors' bioinformatics: Reads were demultiplexed and collapsed into UMI consensus sequences with MIGEC, and V(D)J alignment was performed with MiXCR. Using edgeR on replicate PBMC samples, clonotypes were called vaccine-responding if FDR was below 0.01 and the log2 fold change was above 5 up to day 15. CD4 or CD8 identity was assigned to each bulk clonotype according to whether the clonotype was present at higher abundance in the sequenced CD4 repertoire or the sequenced CD8 repertoire. Starting from the raw public reads, TCRdb applied fastp trimming at Q25, assembled clones with MiXCR and retained in-frame beta chains. CDR3 protein duplicates are merged, each entry listing the most common genes and DNA. The V and J calls were not made by the authors but by TCRdb's processing. This sample is represented by about 160,000 distinct CDR3 sequences; more than 5.5% of them were singletons. 2.5% of the sample comes from the top ten.

The sample here was CD4+ T cells sorted from PBMCs, taken 4 to 5 days after the first yellow fever vaccination. The sequence is built from TRBV5-1 and TRBJ1-6, with 7 junctional bases fitting TRBD1. The TCR comes from a man younger than 35 who received the YFV17D yellow fever vaccine. The CDR3 is CASRITGQYKSPLHF. In nucleotide form, the sequence is TGCGCCAGCAGGATAACGGGACAGTATAAATCACCCCTCCACTTT.